This TCR beta chain came from a study of cytomegalovirus exposure and HLA in healthy donors. This clone came up a few times. TCRdb keeps only in-frame clones here, not all; method: immunoSEQ multiplex PCR. The table has fewer than 200,000 clones, about nine tenths seen once; the top ten hold 4% to 4.5%. The ends lost 4 bases at V and 9 bases at J; junction bases unmatched: 11. The V gene's germline CDR1 is SGHTS and CDR2 YDEGEE. The CDR3 contains 14 residues. The sample taken for sequencing was PBMCs. This receptor was identified in a man between 18 and 35 years old in good health and CMV-seropositive. V and J are TRBV5-8 and TRBJ2-7, with 9 bases lining up with TRBD1. The CDR3 nucleotides are TGTGCCAGCAGCACGGGACAGGGAGTCGTGGGGCAGTACTTC. Translated, it gives CASSTGQGVVGQYF.